A selection of T cell receptor beta chains follows, all from one sample in a study of blood T cells in healthy people across ages. TCRdb re-called the 5' RACE reads with MiXCR, one entry per CDR3 protein. Altogether about 1.4 million distinct CDR3 sequences are present, 55% to 75% being singletons, with the ten largest covering approximately 7%. The sequencing sample was made of blood. Source of these receptors: a man between 18 and 35 years old in good health. Each CDR3 is given with its conserved first and last residue. The D gene is left open where the match is weak. Not every row has a clone size; where given, it reads once, few, many or a size class.

clone_size	v_call	j_call	d_call	cdr3_nt	cdr3_aa
-	TRBV15	TRBJ1-2	-	TGTGCCACCAGCAGAGGGGGAGGACTATATGGCTACACCTTC	CATSRGGGLYGYTF
-	TRBV5-1	TRBJ2-1	TRBD1	TGCGCCAGCAGCTTGGCGTCAGGGGGACATGAGCAGTTCTTC	CASSLASGGHEQFF
-	TRBV28	TRBJ2-7	-	TGTGCCAGCAGTTCGAGGACAGACCCAAACTACGAGCAGTACTTC	CASSSRTDPNYEQYF
-	TRBV4-1	TRBJ1-2	-	TGCGCCAGCAGCCAAAGGAGTGCCCCTATGGGCTACACCTTC	CASSQRSAPMGYTF
-	TRBV6-2/TRBV6-3	TRBJ2-1	TRBD1	TGTGCCAGCTCTAGATGGGACAGGGGGCCTTGGGATGAGCAGTTCTTC	CASSRWDRGPWDEQFF
-	TRBV28	TRBJ2-5	-	TGTGCCAGCAATTCTCGAGGGGTCGTCCAGTACTTC	CASNSRGVVQYF
-	TRBV4-1	TRBJ2-3	-	TGCGCCAGCAGGCGCGCCGGCACCCGAGGAGATACGCAGTATTTT	CASRRAGTRGDTQYF
few	TRBV10-3	TRBJ2-1	-	TGTGCCATCAGTGAGCGAGACCACCGGGAAGAGCAGTTCTTC	CAISERDHREEQFF
-	TRBV29-1	TRBJ2-3	-	TGCAGCGTTAGCCCCACTAGTTTACGTACAGACACGCAGTATTTT	CSVSPTSLRTDTQYF
-	TRBV6-6	TRBJ1-1	-	TGTGCCAGCAGTTACGCAGACCGTTCCACTGAAGCTTTCTTT	CASSYADRSTEAFF
-	TRBV5-1	TRBJ1-1	-	TGCGCCAGCAGCTGGTATATGGAGGAAGCGGCTTTCTTT	CASSWYMEEAAFF
-	TRBV24-1	TRBJ2-7	-	TGTACCACCAATAGCGAGCAGTACTTC	CTTNSEQYF
few	TRBV30	TRBJ2-2	-	TGTGCCTGGAGTGTACAAAAAACAGGAGAGTACACCGGGGAGCTGTTTTTT	CAWSVQKTGEYTGELFF
-	TRBV9	TRBJ1-2	-	TGTGCCAGCAGCGTAGGTGGGAGTCCTTACTATGGCTACACCTTC	CASSVGGSPYYGYTF
-	TRBV6-6	TRBJ1-1	TRBD1	TGTGCCAGCAGCCTCGTCAGGGGGGTCACTGAAGCTTTCTTT	CASSLVRGVTEAFF
-	TRBV25-1	TRBJ2-1	-	TGTGCCAGCAAACTGGGGCCCTACAATGAGCAGTTCTTC	CASKLGPYNEQFF
-	TRBV4-1	TRBJ2-7	-	TGCGCCAGCAGTCACTCATCAGGTCCTCGCCGGTACGAGCAGTACTTC	CASSHSSGPRRYEQYF
-	TRBV6-5	TRBJ2-1	-	TGTGCCAGCAGCCCGGACTATAACAATGAGCAGTTCTTC	CASSPDYNNEQFF
-	TRBV6-1	TRBJ1-5	-	TGTGCCACTGCGAGGCAGCATAGCAATCAGCCCCAGCATTTT	CATARQHSNQPQHF
-	TRBV6-5	TRBJ1-2	-	TGTGCCAGCAGTGCGCAGGGGAATGGCTACACCTTC	CASSAQGNGYTF
-	TRBV2	TRBJ2-2	-	TGTGCCAGCAGTGACCTCCTCACCGGGGAGCTGTTTTTT	CASSDLLTGELFF
-	TRBV29-1	TRBJ2-7	-	TGCAGCGTTGAAGACGCGCTCTACGAGCAGTACTTC	CSVEDALYEQYF
-	TRBV12-3/TRBV12-4	TRBJ2-6	-	TGTGCCAGCAGCCCCGGACGGATCTCTGGGGCCAACGTCCTGACTTTC	CASSPGRISGANVLTF
-	TRBV20-1	TRBJ1-2	-	TGCAGTGCTAGGCTACCGGCCTCGGGGAACTATGGCTACACCTTC	CSARLPASGNYGYTF
-	TRBV7-8	TRBJ2-6	-	TGTGCCAGCAGCCTATTCTGGGCAGGTGCCTCTGGGGCCAACGTCCTGACTTTC	CASSLFWAGASGANVLTF
-	TRBV3-1	TRBJ2-7	TRBD1	TGTGCCAGCAGCCAAGATCGGGGACAGGGCTTTTACGAGCAGTACTTC	CASSQDRGQGFYEQYF
-	TRBV7-6	TRBJ1-1	-	TGTGCCAGCAGCTTTGGGACCGATGGCACTGAAGCTTTCTTT	CASSFGTDGTEAFF
-	TRBV15	TRBJ2-5	-	TGTGCCACCAGCAGAGACCTTTCTAGGGAGACCCAGTACTTC	CATSRDLSRETQYF
-	TRBV5-1	TRBJ1-2	-	TGCGCCAGCAGCTTGGGGCCCGTCCAGGACTATGGCTACACCTTC	CASSLGPVQDYGYTF
-	TRBV20-1	TRBJ2-1	TRBD2	TGCAGTGCCTTTATGGGACTAGCGGCCCTCCGGGAGCAGTTCTTC	CSAFMGLAALREQFF
-	TRBV29-1	TRBJ2-7	TRBD1	TGCAGCGTTGGGACAGGGGCCGAGCAGTACTTC	CSVGTGAEQYF
-	TRBV12-3/TRBV12-4	TRBJ2-7	TRBD2	TGTGCCAGCAGTTTATGGACTAGCGGTCCCTACGAGCAGTACTTC	CASSLWTSGPYEQYF
-	TRBV27	TRBJ2-7	TRBD1	TGTGCCAGCAGGAAAGCTGGGACAGGCTCCTACGAGCAGTACTTC	CASRKAGTGSYEQYF
once	TRBV7-8	TRBJ1-1	-	TGTGCCAGCAGCCCGAGAACGGCAGGAGCGGTAGGTGGGTACACTGAAGCTTTCTTT	CASSPRTAGAVGGYTEAFF
-	TRBV6-5	TRBJ1-1	TRBD1	TGTGCCAGCAGTGCACAGGGGGTGGACACTGAAGCTTTCTTT	CASSAQGVDTEAFF
few	TRBV7-2	TRBJ2-1	-	TGTGCCAGCAGCACTACAGGGAGCTCCTACAATGAGCAGTTCTTC	CASSTTGSSYNEQFF
-	TRBV7-9	TRBJ1-2	TRBD1	TGTGCCAGCAGCCGACAGGGACGCAACTATGGCTACACCTTC	CASSRQGRNYGYTF
-	TRBV29-1	TRBJ2-7	-	TGCAGCGGGGGGGAGCACTCCTACGAGCAGTACTTC	CSGGEHSYEQYF
few	TRBV6-6	TRBJ2-5	-	TGTGCCAGCAGTTACGAGCGAGAGGAGACCCAGTACTTC	CASSYEREETQYF
-	TRBV27	TRBJ2-7	-	TGTGCCAGCAGTCCATTTCCTACAGGGACCTACGAGCAGTACTTC	CASSPFPTGTYEQYF
-	TRBV7-2	TRBJ2-5	TRBD2	TGTGCCAGCAGCCCCTGGGGTAGCGGGGGGAGAGAGACCCAGTACTTC	CASSPWGSGGRETQYF
-	TRBV6-2/TRBV6-3	TRBJ1-6	-	TGTGCCAGCAGTTACGGGGCGGACGTTACACCCCTCCACTTT	CASSYGADVTPLHF
-	TRBV29-1	TRBJ2-2	-	TGCAGCGTCCGGGCCGTGAACACCGGGGAGCTGTTTTTT	CSVRAVNTGELFF
-	TRBV5-1	TRBJ1-3	TRBD1	TGCGCCAGCAGCTTGGACTGGCAGGGGGCATCCGGAAACACCATATATTTT	CASSLDWQGASGNTIYF
-	TRBV6-2/TRBV6-3	TRBJ2-7	TRBD2	TGTGCCAGCAGTTATACTAGCGGGGCCTCCTATGAGCAGTACTTC	CASSYTSGASYEQYF
few	TRBV29-1	TRBJ2-7	-	TGCAGCGTTGAAGATGGCACCGCCGGCGAGCAGTACTTC	CSVEDGTAGEQYF
once	TRBV27	TRBJ2-7	TRBD2	TGTGCCAGCAGTTCCCTAGCGGGGGCTTCCTACGTGCAGTACTTC	CASSSLAGASYVQYF
-	TRBV9	TRBJ1-6	-	TGTGCCAGCAGCGTAAGTCTGCGGATATCCTATAATTCACCCCTCCACTTT	CASSVSLRISYNSPLHF
-	TRBV2	TRBJ1-2	-	TGTGCCAGCGGCGAGGTCACTAACTATGGCTACACCTTC	CASGEVTNYGYTF
-	TRBV28	TRBJ2-7	-	TGTGCCAGCAGTTTCGACAGAAACTACGAGCAGTACTTC	CASSFDRNYEQYF
-	TRBV4-3	TRBJ1-1	-	TGCGCCAGCAGCCACGAAGACTCGGAGGGTGAAGCTTTCTTT	CASSHEDSEGEAFF
-	TRBV11-1	TRBJ2-5	-	TGTGCCAGCAGCTTAGCGGGGATAATCCAAGAGACCCAGTACTTC	CASSLAGIIQETQYF
-	TRBV12-3/TRBV12-4	TRBJ2-3	-	TGTGCCAGCAGTTTTTTCACCAGCACAGATACGCAGTATTTT	CASSFFTSTDTQYF
-	TRBV20-1	TRBJ1-2	-	TGCAGTGCTAGTAGGGTTGGGGGCTATGGCTACACCTTC	CSASRVGGYGYTF